A selection of T cell receptor beta chains follows, all from one sample in a study of regulatory T cells in long-lasting Graves disease. TCRdb re-analysed the reads in MiXCR, keeping a single row per CDR3 protein. The sample comprises hundreds of distinct CDR3 sequences, approximately 84% of which are singletons, and 15% to 25% rests with the top ten. Sequenced material: peripheral blood mononuclear cells (PBMCs), taken with antithyroid drug treatment, in newly diagnosed or persistent Graves disease (not recorded which). These receptors came from a female donor with Graves disease. CDR3s include the opening cysteine and the closing phenylalanine or tryptophan. Fields, in order: J gene, V gene, D gene, clone size, CDR3 DNA, CDR3 protein. A D gene is named only where the DNA matches it firmly. Where a row states a size, it is once, few, many or the class of an expanded clone; other rows omit it.

>TRBJ2-1|TRBV28|-|few
TGTGCCAGCAGTTTTTACAATGAGCAGTTCTTC
CASSFYNEQFF
>TRBJ2-3|TRBV24-1|TRBD2|-
TGTGCCACCAGACCAACTAGCGGGAGCCCAGATACGCAGTATTTT
CATRPTSGSPDTQYF
>TRBJ2-5|TRBV5-4|-|-
TGTGCCAGCAGCTCCCGGGGGGCCCAAGAGACCCAGTACTTC
CASSSRGAQETQYF
>TRBJ1-1|TRBV12-3/TRBV12-4|-|once
TGTGCCAGCAGTTTAATTGCGTGGGGGCAATTGAACACTGAAGCTTTCTTT
CASSLIAWGQLNTEAFF
>TRBJ2-7|TRBV7-2|TRBD2|once
TGTGCCAGCAGCTTAGCGGGAGGGCCTTTATACGAGCAGTACTTC
CASSLAGGPLYEQYF
>TRBJ1-4|TRBV12-3/TRBV12-4|-|-
TGTGCCAGCAGTTTTGAGGCAGGGACTAATGAAAAACTGTTTTTT
CASSFEAGTNEKLFF
>TRBJ2-1|TRBV29-1|-|-
TGCAGCGCCGAAGTAAATGAGCAGTTCTTC
CSAEVNEQFF
>TRBJ1-3|TRBV6-2/TRBV6-3|TRBD1|-
TGTGCCAGCAGTTACCAGGGGGGTCACTCTGGAAACACCATATATTTT
CASSYQGGHSGNTIYF
>TRBJ2-7|TRBV7-3|-|-
TGTGCCAGCAGCTTAATCTCGGCGGACACACCAAACCTATACGAGCAGTACTTC
CASSLISADTPNLYEQYF
>TRBJ1-2|TRBV6-1|TRBD1|-
TGTGCCAGCGCAACGGACAGGGGAGCGTATGGCTACACCTTC
CASATDRGAYGYTF
>TRBJ1-4|TRBV4-1|-|-
TGCGCCAGCAGCCAAATACAGATTGGGGCTAATGAAAAACTGTTTTTT
CASSQIQIGANEKLFF
>TRBJ2-7|TRBV11-1|TRBD1|-
TGTGCCAGCAGCCCCCGTCGGGACAGCCACTACGAGCAGTACTTC
CASSPRRDSHYEQYF
>TRBJ2-5|TRBV29-1|-|-
TGCAGCGCAGCACAGGGCCCCGAGACCCAGTACTTC
CSAAQGPETQYF
>TRBJ2-7|TRBV11-2|-|-
TGTGCCAGCAGCTTAGATCATAGTCGATCCTACGAGCAGTACTTC
CASSLDHSRSYEQYF
>TRBJ1-6|TRBV6-6|-|-
TGTGCCAGCAGAACGGGACAACTAGGGTCACCCCTCCACTTT
CASRTGQLGSPLHF
>TRBJ1-5|TRBV12-3/TRBV12-4|-|-
TGTGCCAGCAGTTTATATAGTCAGCCCCAGCATTTT
CASSLYSQPQHF
>TRBJ2-1|TRBV7-2|TRBD1|-
TGTGCCAGCAGCTTAGATCTCGGACAGGGACGCGAGCAGTTCTTC
CASSLDLGQGREQFF
>TRBJ1-2|TRBV11-2|-|-
TGTGCCAGCAGCTTAGACGGCTCCTATGGCTACACCTTC
CASSLDGSYGYTF
>TRBJ1-2|TRBV11-2|TRBD1|-
TGTGCCAGTCGATCAAACAGGGGTGGCTACACCTTC
CASRSNRGGYTF
>TRBJ2-2|TRBV11-2|TRBD2|-
TGTGCCTCTCGAGCGGGGGGGATCACCGGGGAGCTGTTTTTT
CASRAGGITGELFF
>TRBJ1-2|TRBV28|-|-
TGTGCCAGCAGTTTCACAGAGGGGTATAGATATGGCTACACCTTC
CASSFTEGYRYGYTF
>TRBJ1-2|TRBV20-1|-|-
TGCACCGCTCCCCCAACAGGGAACTATGGCTACACCTTC
CTAPPTGNYGYTF
>TRBJ1-3|TRBV7-3|-|-
TGTGCCAGCAGCTTAGGGGGCCAGGGGAGAGGCAACACCATATATTTT
CASSLGGQGRGNTIYF
>TRBJ2-5|TRBV29-1|TRBD1|-
TGCAGCGTTGCCACCCGACAGGGGGAGACCCAGTACTTC
CSVATRQGETQYF
>TRBJ2-7|TRBV6-5|TRBD1|few
TGTGCCAGCAGTTACTCGACAGGGTACGAGCAGTACTTC
CASSYSTGYEQYF
>TRBJ2-7|TRBV21-1|-|once
TGTGCCAGCAGCAAAGATCAGGGGTCAGGTCTCTCCTACGAGCAGTACTTC
CASSKDQGSGLSYEQYF
>TRBJ2-4|TRBV3-1|-|-
TGTGCCAGCAGCCAAAGGGGAGTTCAAAACATTCAGTACTTC
CASSQRGVQNIQYF
>TRBJ1-2|TRBV19|-|-
TGTGCCACCCGGCCCGGGGGTAACTATGGCTACACCTTC
CATRPGGNYGYTF
>TRBJ2-7|TRBV28|-|-
TGTGCCAGCAAAACGACCGGGACACCGACCTACGAGCAGTACTTC
CASKTTGTPTYEQYF
>TRBJ2-5|TRBV11-2|-|-
TGTGCCAGCAGCTTAGAGGTACAAGAGACCCAGTACTTC
CASSLEVQETQYF
>TRBJ1-2|TRBV19|-|-
TGTGCCAGTAGTACAGGGGTTGGGGATGGCTACACCTTC
CASSTGVGDGYTF